Each of the 23 T cell receptor beta chains below was sequenced from the same sample in a study of T cells in Graves' hyperthyroidism and ophthalmopathy. There were TCR beta CDR3 regions amplified from RNA transcripts. A set of HTBI primers served as the primers for a first-round RT-PCR of the TCR CDR3. TCRdb analysed the multiplex PCR reads with MiXCR anew, one entry per CDR3 protein. The data hold a few hundred thousand distinct CDR3 sequences, with 40% to 55% observed a single time. Specimen: peripheral blood or thyroid tissue (not recorded which). Source of these receptors: a woman younger than 35 with Graves' hyperthyroidism.

This chain uses TRBV10-1 with TRBJ1-2; 9 nucleotides agree with TRBD1. J was trimmed by 4 bases and V by 3 bases; bases with no gene match: 3. This CDR3 is 14 amino acids long. Germline CDR1 WNHNN, CDR2 SYGVQD (reference sequence). In DNA form, the CDR3 reads TGCGCCAGCAGTGAACCACAGGGGGCCTATGGCTACACCTTC. Protein: CASSEPQGAYGYTF.

The chain recombines TRBV7-2 with TRBJ2-5, with TRBD1 identical over 8 bases. Germline values: CDR1 SGHTA, CDR2 FQGNSA. The V segment lost 3 bases and the J segment 2 bases; nucleotides outside the gene matches: 5. The CDR3 has 15 amino acids. CDR3: CASSFSDRGQETQYF. In DNA, the CDR3 is TGTGCCAGCAGCTTCTCCGACAGGGGACAAGAGACCCAGTACTTC.

This clonotype occurred many times. This chain uses TRBV2 with TRBJ1-2, with D uncertain. Trimming cost V 7 bases and J 8 bases, with 8 bases left between them. This CDR3 is built from 10 residues. Germline-derived CDR1 and CDR2 are SNHLY and FYNNEI. This chain's CDR3 is CASNWIGYTF. The CDR3 bases are TGTGCCAGCAATTGGATCGGCTACACCTTC.

The V and J genes are TRBV4-2 and TRBJ1-5; TRBD1 might be the D (6 bases). The V gene lost 0 bases and the J gene lost 3 bases, with 9 bases spanning the gap. Germline values: CDR1 LGHNA, CDR2 YNFKEQ. This CDR3 contains 15 residues. The CDR3 loop reads CASSQDRDTNQPQHF. The CDR3 DNA reads TGTGCCAGCAGCCAAGATCGGGACACCAATCAGCCCCAGCATTTT.

This clonotype was detected many times. This chain connects TRBV12-3 or TRBV12-4 to TRBJ1-5; TRBD1 matches 7 bases. With 5 bases clipped from V and 3 bases from J, the junction kept 10 bases outside the gene matches. This CDR3 comprises 16 residues. DNA of the CDR3: TGTGCCAGCAGTCCAGGACAGGCGGGGATCAATCAGCCCCAGCATTTT. The encoded protein is CASSPGQAGINQPQHF.

The chain links TRBV15 to TRBJ1-2; D may be TRBD1 (5 bases). CDR1 and CDR2 (germline): LNHNV, YYDKDF (reference sequence). This CDR3 comprises 13 residues. Trimming took 0 bases from V and 7 from J, leaving 9 bases between them. The CDR3 loop reads CATSRDSRVGYTF. CDR3 sequence (DNA): TGTGCCACCAGCAGAGACTCCAGGGTTGGCTACACCTTC.

This clonotype has more than one count but fewer than ten. The chain employs TRBV7-8 and TRBJ2-5; D ambiguous. CDR3 length: 11 amino acids. The V gene's germline CDR1 is SGHVS and CDR2 FQNEAQ. V was pared by 5 bases and J by 6 bases, with 7 bases between. The CDR3 region has the DNA TGTGCCAGCAGCCCGCTTCAGACCCAGTACTTC. This sequence encodes CASSPLQTQYF.

This clonotype was counted at least ten times. The chain employs TRBV7-3 and TRBJ1-1; D ambiguous. V was shortened by 0 bases and J by 6 bases, with 8 bases between the two germline ends. This CDR3 spans 13 amino acids. Germline V gives CDR1 SGHTA, CDR2 FQGTGA. CDR3 loop: CASSLTPLSEAFF. For the CDR3, the DNA is TGTGCCAGCAGCTTAACCCCGTTGTCTGAAGCTTTCTTT. Full variable domain (remainder filled in from reference TRBV7-3 and TRBJ1-1): GAGVSQTPSNKVTEKGKYVELRCDPISGHTALYWYRQSLGQGPEFLIYFQGTGAADDSGLPNDRFFAVRPEGSVSTLKIQRTERGDSAVYLCASSLTPLSEAFFGQGTRLTVV.

This clonotype was observed a handful of times. This rearrangement joins TRBV10-3 to TRBJ2-3; D gene ambiguous. Trimming left V 4 bases short and J 0 bases short, with 8 bases between. CDR1 and CDR2 from the germline V gene are ENHRY and SYGVKD. The CDR3 sequence is 14 residues long. CDR3 DNA: TGTGCCATCAGTGGAAGTTACAGCACAGATACGCAGTATTTT. Translated, it gives CAISGSYSTDTQYF.

As regards this clonotype: This may be a read error: a much more frequent sequence differs by one nucleotide. As the CDR3 is not closed by the conserved phenylalanine or tryptophan, this likely results from a read error. The J gene is TRBJ1-1, the V gene TRBV6-5; D gene ambiguous. CDR1 is MNHEY and CDR2 is SVGAGI in the germline V gene. There are 13 residues in the CDR3. V was shortened by 0 bases and J by 7 bases, with 9 bases between the two germline ends. CDR3 region: CASSYSIGDEAFL. The DNA of the CDR3 is TGTGCCAGCAGTTACTCGATCGGGGATGAAGCTTTCCTT.

The chain couples TRBV2 to TRBJ2-7, with D perhaps matching TRBD1 (5 bases). The CDR3 has 13 residues. V lost 1 base, J lost 3 bases, and 7 bases lay in between. The germline V gene encodes CDR1 SNHLY and CDR2 FYNNEI. The CDR3 reads CASSEGTHYEQYF. CDR3 nucleotide sequence: TGTGCCAGCAGTGAAGGGACACACTACGAGCAGTACTTC. The full variable domain, rest sourced from reference TRBV2 and TRBJ2-7, is EPEVTQTPSHQVTQMGQEVILRCVPISNHLYFYWYRQILGQKVEFLVSFYNNEISEKSEIFDDQFSVERPDGSNFTLKIRSTKLEDSAMYFCASSEGTHYEQYFGPGTRLTVT.

The rearrangement uses TRBV5-4 and TRBJ2-6; 8 bases match TRBD1. The CDR3 spans 17 residues. The trim removed 2 bases at V and 2 bases at J, leaving 6 bases unmatched. CDR1 is SGHNT, CDR2 YYREEE, per germline (reference sequence). The CDR3 region has the DNA TGTGCCAGCAGCTTAAGCGACAGGGGTACTGGGGCCAACGTCCTGACTTTC. Translated, it gives CASSLSDRGTGANVLTF.

The V gene is TRBV20-1, the J gene TRBJ2-5, with D tentatively TRBD1 (6 bases). V was shortened by 6 bases and J by 9 bases, with 23 bases between the two germline ends. The germline V gene encodes CDR1 DFQATT and CDR2 SNEGSKA (reference sequence). The CDR3 is 14 amino acids. CDR3 sequence (DNA): TGCAGTGCCACCGGGACAAAGAGCAATCAGCCCCAGTACTTC. This codes for CSATGTKSNQPQYF.

V gene TRBV24-1 combines with J gene TRBJ2-7; TRBD1 is a possible D gene (6 bases). From germline, CDR1 is KGHDR and CDR2 SFDVKD. This CDR3 has 14 amino acids. Trimming shortened V by 5 bases and J by 5 bases, and 15 bases separated the two germline ends. The DNA for the CDR3 is TGTGCCACCAGTGCAGGGGACCCTGCGAACGAGCAGTACTTC. It specifies CATSAGDPANEQYF.

This clonotype appeared many times. This chain joins TRBV2 and TRBJ1-1; possible D gene TRBD1, 5 bases. V was cut by 4 bases and J by 0 bases, with 9 bases left in between. Germline values: CDR1 SNHLY, CDR2 FYNNEI. This CDR3 region has 14 residues. CDR3 DNA sequence: TGTGCCAGCAGTGTCGAGGGGTTGAACACTGAAGCTTTCTTT. This codes for CASSVEGLNTEAFF.

Comments on this clonotype: One end of the junction does not line up with germline, which may come from a read error. This chain joins TRBV7-9 and TRBJ2-2; perhaps TRBD2 as D (6 bases). Germline V gene lookup returns CDR1 SEHNR and CDR2 FQNEAQ (reference sequence). This CDR3 spans 19 amino acids. The DNA for the CDR3 is TGTGCCAGCAGCTTCGCTCGCGTCATGCGGGAAGCTCGCACCCGGGAGCTGTTTTTT. Encoded protein: CASSFARVMREARTRELFF.

The CDR3 spells CASSLRQRETQYF. CDR3 nucleotides: TGTGCCAGCAGCTTAAGGCAGCGAGAGACCCAGTACTTC. The chain uses TRBV7-3 and TRBJ2-5; D ambiguous. There are 13 residues in the CDR3. The germline gives CDR1 SGHTA, CDR2 FQGTGA. Trimming left V 1 base short and J 4 bases short, with 7 bases between. The variable domain in full, completed from reference TRBV7-3 and TRBJ2-5, reads GAGVSQTPSNKVTEKGKYVELRCDPISGHTALYWYRQSLGQGPEFLIYFQGTGAADDSGLPNDRFFAVRPEGSVSTLKIQRTERGDSAVYLCASSLRQRETQYFGPGTRLLVL.

This chain's CDR3 is CATSTRGTF. The CDR3 coding sequence is TGTGCCACCAGTACCAGAGGGACTTTC. The genes are TRBV24-1 and TRBJ2-6; D is unresolved. The CDR3 is made up of 9 amino acids. Trimming shortened V by 6 bases and J by 18 bases, and 8 bases separated the two germline ends. The germline V gene has CDR1 KGHDR and CDR2 SFDVKD.

This clonotype was seen many times. The genes are TRBV29-1 and TRBJ1-4, with D perhaps matching TRBD1 (5 bases). Deletions cut 1 base from V and 5 bases from J, with 5 bases between. CDR3 size: 12 residues. The V gene's germline CDR1 is SQVTM and CDR2 ANQGSEA. The CDR3 DNA reads TGCAGCGTTGAAGGACAGAATGAAAAACTGTTTTTT. Encoded protein: CSVEGQNEKLFF.

J is TRBJ2-6 and V is TRBV29-1; TRBD1 matches 7 bases. J lost 0 bases, V lost 7 bases, and 6 bases had no gene match. This CDR3 contains 15 residues. Germline loops: CDR1 SQVTM, CDR2 ANQGSEA. The CDR3 coding sequence is TGCAGCGCTAGACAGGGAAACTCTGGGGCCAACGTCCTGACTTTC. It is translated as CSARQGNSGANVLTF.

This chain uses TRBV3-1 with TRBJ1-1; 12 nucleotides match TRBD1. Germline CDR1 reads LGHDT; CDR2 reads YNNKEL (reference sequence). This CDR3 has 16 amino acids. Unmatched junction bases numbered 5, after V lost 0 bases and J lost 6 bases. DNA for the CDR3: TGTGCCAGCAGCCAAGATTGGGACAGGGGGCGATCTGAAGCTTTCTTT. Amino acids: CASSQDWDRGRSEAFF.

As to this clonotype: A junction end diverges from the germline sequence, so it may reflect a read error. The gene calls are TRBV20-1 and TRBJ1-1; no firm D call. Germline assignment: CDR1 DFQATT and CDR2 SNEGSKA (reference sequence). The CDR3 length is 14 residues. This chain's CDR3 is CSTPDEGMNTGAFF. The CDR3 nucleotides read TGCAGTACCCCAGATGAGGGTATGAACACTGGAGCTTTCTTT.

The V gene is TRBV7-8, the J gene TRBJ1-3; D unresolved. The ends were cut back, 5 bases at V and 2 bases at J, with 25 bases in the middle. Germline V lookup: CDR1 SGHVS, CDR2 FQNEAQ. The CDR3 covers 19 residues. The CDR3 spells CASSKGQLSSYSAGNTIYF. Written as DNA, the CDR3 is TGTGCCAGCAGCAAAGGTCAACTGAGCTCCTACAGTGCTGGAAACACCATATATTTT.